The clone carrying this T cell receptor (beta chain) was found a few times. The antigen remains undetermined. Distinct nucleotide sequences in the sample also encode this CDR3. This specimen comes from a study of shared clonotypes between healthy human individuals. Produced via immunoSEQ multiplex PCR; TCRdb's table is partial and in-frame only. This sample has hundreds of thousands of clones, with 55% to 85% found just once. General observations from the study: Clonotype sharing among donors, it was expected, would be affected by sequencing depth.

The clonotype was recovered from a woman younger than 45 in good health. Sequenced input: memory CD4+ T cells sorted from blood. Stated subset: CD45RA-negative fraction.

The CDR3 sequence: CASSYSPGRYNEQFF. The CDR3, as DNA: TGTGCCAGCAGTTACTCACCCGGGAGATACAATGAGCAGTTCTTC. The gene calls are TRBV6-6 and TRBJ2-1; maybe TRBD2 (6 bases). The CDR3 has 15 residues. Per the germline V gene, CDR1 is MNHNY and CDR2 is SVGAGI (reference sequence). Trimming stripped 0 bases from V and 4 bases from J, with 10 bases between.